This entry describes one TCR beta chain. These data belong to a study of cytomegalovirus exposure and HLA in healthy donors. On the study more broadly: HLA-typed donors were the source of around 80 million unique TCRs, which an early data release held.

Vbeta (60) and Jbeta (13) primers were used in the PCR. Using immunoSEQ multiplex PCR, the repertoire was profiled, and TCRdb retains in-frame clones only, with some absent. The sample shows 150,000 to 200,000 clones, 82% of them seen only once. CDR3 length: 12 residues. With V trimmed by 5 bases and J by 8 bases, 4 bases remained unmatched. Germline V gene sequence: CDR1 MNHNY, CDR2 SVGAGI (reference sequence). V gene TRBV6-6 combines with J gene TRBJ1-1, with 8 bases that match TRBD1. Specimen: PBMCs. The origin of this receptor is a male donor in good health and CMV-seropositive. The CDR3 DNA sequence: TGTGCCAGCAGTCTTGGGACAGGAGAAGCTTTCTTT. Translating it yields CASSLGTGEAFF.